This TCR beta chain came from a study of T-cell reconstitution after alpha-beta-depleted transplantation in children. This clonotype was picked up many times. Antigen: not known. Germline V gene lookup returns CDR1 LGHNA and CDR2 YNFKEQ. Between the trimmed V and J ends, which lost 1 base and 9 bases, there was a span of 7 bases. The CDR3 has 12 residues. Study-wide points: T-cell counts and diversity at one year following transplant were attributed mainly to newly produced T cells.

TCRbeta library preparation incorporated unique molecular identifiers. TCRdb analysed the PCR reads with MiXCR anew, one entry per CDR3 protein. The data show about 200,000 distinct CDR3 sequences, 6.3% seen once. The receptor's source is a girl under three years old with combined immunodeficiency, due to receive a stem cell transplant. This specimen consisted of PBMCs, obtained before TCRalphabeta/CD19-depleted stem cell transplant. The chain uses TRBV4-2 and TRBJ2-1; D is possibly TRBD2 (6 bases). This CDR3 is CASSQARGEQFF. CDR3 DNA: TGTGCCAGCAGCCAAGCGCGGGGTGAGCAGTTCTTC.